The sequence of this T cell receptor beta chain was determined in a study of shared clonotypes between healthy human individuals (TCRdb year 2020). Study-level background: The cohort comprised two women and a few men aged 18 to 49 years. For each donor, CD4 naive and CD4 memory were each given three plates, CD8 naive was given two plates, and CD8 memory was given one plate. Between about 0.85 and 8.9 billion PBMCs per donor were obtained by leukapheresis. Different laboratories and diverse techniques were used to prepare libraries and sequence TCR repertoires, to increase sequencing depth and limit assay-specific biases. Blood TCR repertoires of about five healthy adults were deeply sequenced to estimate repertoire size and the extent of clonotype sharing between individuals.

The donors were healthy, HIV-negative adults with no recently reported acute infections or vaccinations. All donors were Caucasian adults living in Nashville, Tennessee, USA. CD8 memory samples consisted of magnetically selected CD45RO+ cells combined with CCR7-negative CD45RA+ effector memory (TemRA) cells. After blood collection by leukapheresis, PBMCs were isolated using Ficoll-Histopaque density gradient centrifugation and then cryopreserved in the vapor phase of liquid nitrogen. Analytical flow cytometry was used to check the purity and quantity of each magnetically sorted T cell population. Genomic DNA was isolated from every sorted fraction and measured by UV absorbance on a Nanodrop 2000c. Details on this clone: Its target antigen remains unknown. No per-base quality is available; no much larger clone lies one base away.

Using the deep immunoSEQ assay, TCR CDR3 regions were amplified from genomic DNA by multiplex PCR. For each cell subset, the extracted genomic DNA was distributed evenly across all wells of several immunoSEQ 96-well plates, and each plate served as one replicate. For sorted subsets, 200 ng of genomic DNA, equivalent to about 30,000 T cell genomes, went into each replicate PCR. Purified libraries were quantified with a Qubit 3.0 fluorometer, sized on a Bioanalyzer 2100, and re-quantified with the KAPA Library Quantification kit. Every immunoSEQ 96-well plate was sequenced on a dedicated single-read 150-cycle Illumina NextSeq 550 flow cell. As for how the authors treated the data: The immunoSEQ output contained only junctional sequences without quality scores, so filtering could not match that applied to full-length reads. To assign V/J genes and CDR3, sequences were annotated using PyIR, a Python wrapper for IgBLAST v1.9, with IMGT germline references. Reads were filtered out if the reads had weak V/J assignments (E-value above 1e-6), no CDR3, stop codons, out-of-frame junctions, or ambiguous translated residues. V3J clonotypes were defined by identical inferred V gene, J gene, and CDR3 amino acid sequence. To compute the percentage overlap between repertoires, the number of shared unique clonotypes was divided by the size of the smaller repertoire. Richness of each repertoire was evaluated using RTK rarefaction, the Chao1 estimator, and Recon v2.1 estimates of unobserved clonotypes. For all TCRbeta clonotypes obtained by the gDNA method from a few donors, generation probabilities were computed with OLGA. TCRdb limited this immuneACCESS table to in-frame rearrangements with V and J called. A share of clones is missing; checked studies link under half to unresolved V genes, and the rest is unexplained. The V and J calls and the clone size are those of that table, but D and trimming were determined from the DNA. The table for this sample lists about 380,000 clones; 96% of them were counted only once. 0.32% of the sample comes from the top ten.

The full study reports these points: Compared with non-shared clonotypes, clonotypes shared by all four sorted-subset donors had higher generation probabilities. When several donors were compared, the shared fraction of clonotypes was around 5.1% for naive CD4, less than 4% for naive CD8, 2% to 2.5% for memory CD4, and roughly 0.4% for memory CD8. Naive subsets generally had larger estimated clonotype richness than memory subsets. Incomplete sequencing was indicated by rarefaction of sorted-subset datasets, despite the large sequencing depth. Because the study included only a small number of donors, the genetic and exposure-history diversity represented was limited. Pairwise subsampling led to the expectation that sequencing depth would affect the degree of clonotype sharing among donors. Sampling was restricted to blood, and TCR repertoires in tissue are likely to differ from TCR repertoires in blood.

V is cut by 4 bases and J by 4 bases, and the space between the germline ends is 9 bases. The CDR1 and CDR2 encoded by the germline V gene (reference sequence) are SGHNT and YYREEE. The CDR3 spans 12 residues, from the cysteine through the phenylalanine. The only DNA kept is the CDR3, 36 bases in frame from the first base. This receptor was obtained from a young man in good health. Sequenced sample: memory CD8+ T cells sorted from blood. The meaning of the sample's cell subset or site label: CD45RO+ cells pooled with CCR7-negative TemRA cells. The rearranged chain carries TRBV5-4 and TRBJ2-7, with TRBD1 perhaps the D gene, on 6 matching bases. The CDR3 corresponds to CASSAQGYEQYF. The nucleotide sequence is given as TGTGCCAGCAGCGCACAGGGTTACGAGCAGTACTTC.